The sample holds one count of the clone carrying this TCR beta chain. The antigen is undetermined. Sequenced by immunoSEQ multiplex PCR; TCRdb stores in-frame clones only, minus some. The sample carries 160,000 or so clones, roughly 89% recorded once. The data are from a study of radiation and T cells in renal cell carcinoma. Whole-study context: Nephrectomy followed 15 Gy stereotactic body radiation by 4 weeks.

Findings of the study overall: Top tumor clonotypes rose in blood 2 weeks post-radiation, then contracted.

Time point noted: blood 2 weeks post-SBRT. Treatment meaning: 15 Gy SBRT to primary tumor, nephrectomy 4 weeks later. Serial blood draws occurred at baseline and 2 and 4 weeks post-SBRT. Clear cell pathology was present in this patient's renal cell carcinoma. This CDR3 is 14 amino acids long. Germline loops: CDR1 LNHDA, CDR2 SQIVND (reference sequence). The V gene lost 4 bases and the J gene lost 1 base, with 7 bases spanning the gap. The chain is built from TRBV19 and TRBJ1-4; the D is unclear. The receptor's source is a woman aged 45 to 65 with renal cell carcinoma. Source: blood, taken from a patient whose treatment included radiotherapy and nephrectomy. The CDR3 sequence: CASSTGVTNEKLFF. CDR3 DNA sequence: TGTGCCAGTAGTACAGGAGTAACTAATGAAAAACTGTTTTTT.